This is a list of T cell receptor beta chains from one sample in a study of blood T cell repertoires in COVID-19. Libraries were prepared by immunoSEQ multiplex PCR; TCRdb keeps only in-frame clonotypes and omits some of them. Among 350,000 to 450,000 clones listed, about 88% were seen once. The sequencing sample was made of PBMCs or T cells enriched from blood (not recorded which). The receptors shown here come from a woman aged 18-29 years who had been exposed to COVID-19. Both conserved end residues are part of each CDR3. D genes are given only for firm matches. Some rows mark clone size as missing; the rest say once, few, many or name a class of expanded clone.

v_gene: TRBV5-4; j_gene: TRBJ2-1; d_gene: TRBD2; abundance: -; CDR3nt: TGTGCCAGCAGCCCCGCGGGGACTAGCGGTGGATTAGGGTTCTTC; CDR3aa: CASSPAGTSGGLGFF
v_gene: TRBV7-2; j_gene: TRBJ2-7; d_gene: TRBD2; abundance: -; CDR3nt: TGTGCCAGCAGCTTAGAGGCGGGAGGCAGGGAGCAGTACTTC; CDR3aa: CASSLEAGGREQYF
v_gene: TRBV18; j_gene: TRBJ1-2; d_gene: TRBD1; abundance: -; CDR3nt: TGTGCCAGCTCATCACGACAGGGGGACGGCTATGGCTACACCTTC; CDR3aa: CASSSRQGDGYGYTF
v_gene: TRBV7-8; j_gene: TRBJ2-2; d_gene: TRBD2; abundance: -; CDR3nt: TGTGCCAGCAGAGGGACCGGGACTAGCGGGCATGCGAACACCGGGGAGCTGTTTTTT; CDR3aa: CASRGTGTSGHANTGELFF
v_gene: TRBV18; j_gene: TRBJ2-7; d_gene: TRBD1; abundance: -; CDR3nt: TGTGCCAGCTCACCACAGGGACAGAGTTACGAGCAGTACTTC; CDR3aa: CASSPQGQSYEQYF
v_gene: TRBV10-2; j_gene: TRBJ2-7; d_gene: TRBD2; abundance: -; CDR3nt: TGCGCCAGCAGTGAGACTAGCGGGAGGGACGAGCAGTACTTC; CDR3aa: CASSETSGRDEQYF
v_gene: TRBV5-6; j_gene: TRBJ1-3; d_gene: TRBD1; abundance: -; CDR3nt: TGTGCCAGCAGCTTGGGACAGGGGTTAGTTACTGGAAACACCATATATTTT; CDR3aa: CASSLGQGLVTGNTIYF
v_gene: TRBV28; j_gene: TRBJ1-5; d_gene: TRBD1; abundance: few; CDR3nt: TGTGCCAGCAGCTCGGACAGGGGGCCGGGAAATCAGCCCCAGCATTTT; CDR3aa: CASSSDRGPGNQPQHF
v_gene: TRBV21-1; j_gene: TRBJ2-2; d_gene: -; abundance: -; CDR3nt: TGTGCCAGCAGCCCGATCTGGACTAGCGGGAGGATGTGCACCGGGGAGCTGTTTTTT; CDR3aa: CASSPIWTSGRMCTGELFF
v_gene: TRBV6-5; j_gene: TRBJ2-3; d_gene: -; abundance: -; CDR3nt: TGTGCCAGCAGTTACAGAACAGGGTCAGATACGCAGTATTTT; CDR3aa: CASSYRTGSDTQYF
v_gene: TRBV6-4; j_gene: TRBJ2-3; d_gene: TRBD2; abundance: many; CDR3nt: TGTGCCAGCAGTGACTCCACTAGCGGATACACAGATACGCAGTATTTT; CDR3aa: CASSDSTSGYTDTQYF
v_gene: TRBV29-1; j_gene: TRBJ2-7; d_gene: TRBD2; abundance: -; CDR3nt: TGCAGCGTTGATAAGGGGCGGGGGTCGTCCTACGAGCAGTACTTC; CDR3aa: CSVDKGRGSSYEQYF
v_gene: TRBV4-1; j_gene: TRBJ1-4; d_gene: TRBD1; abundance: -; CDR3nt: TGCGCCAGCAGCCAGGGGGACAGGGTTGTAACTAATGAAAAACTGTTTTTT; CDR3aa: CASSQGDRVVTNEKLFF
v_gene: TRBV9; j_gene: TRBJ2-5; d_gene: TRBD1; abundance: -; CDR3nt: TGTGCCAGCAGCGGAGGACAGGGAGCGGGAGAGACCCAGTACTTC; CDR3aa: CASSGGQGAGETQYF
v_gene: TRBV9; j_gene: TRBJ2-1; d_gene: TRBD2; abundance: -; CDR3nt: TGTGCCAGCAGCGGAACCGGGGGACTAGCGGGGAATGAGCAGTTCTTC; CDR3aa: CASSGTGGLAGNEQFF
v_gene: TRBV10-3; j_gene: TRBJ2-5; d_gene: -; abundance: -; CDR3nt: TGTGCCATCAGTGATGGGGCTCAAGAGACCCAGTACTTC; CDR3aa: CAISDGAQETQYF
v_gene: TRBV5-1; j_gene: TRBJ1-6; d_gene: -; abundance: once; CDR3nt: TGCGCCAGCAGCCGACAGGAAGCTAATTCACCCCTCCACTTT; CDR3aa: CASSRQEANSPLHF
v_gene: TRBV30; j_gene: TRBJ2-1; d_gene: -; abundance: -; CDR3nt: TGTGCCTGGAGTTCAGGGTCCTCCTACAATGAGCAGTTCTTC; CDR3aa: CAWSSGSSYNEQFF
v_gene: TRBV5-1; j_gene: TRBJ1-1; d_gene: -; abundance: -; CDR3nt: TGCGCCAGCAGCTTGGTTGCAGGGATGAACACTGAAGCTTTCTTT; CDR3aa: CASSLVAGMNTEAFF
v_gene: TRBV4-3; j_gene: TRBJ2-7; d_gene: TRBD2; abundance: -; CDR3nt: TGCGCCAGCAGCCGGAGTAGCGGGGGGTCCCGCGAGCAGTACTTC; CDR3aa: CASSRSSGGSREQYF
v_gene: TRBV14; j_gene: TRBJ2-1; d_gene: TRBD1; abundance: -; CDR3nt: TGTGCCAGCAGCCTACGGACGGACAGGGGGAATGAGCAGTTCTTC; CDR3aa: CASSLRTDRGNEQFF
v_gene: TRBV7-2; j_gene: TRBJ2-3; d_gene: -; abundance: -; CDR3nt: TGTGCCAGCAGCTATGGACCCCCCCCTAGCACGGATACGCAGTATTTT; CDR3aa: CASSYGPPPSTDTQYF
v_gene: TRBV5-1; j_gene: TRBJ2-7; d_gene: TRBD1; abundance: -; CDR3nt: TGCGCCAGCTCTAGGACAGGGGAGCCCTACGAGCAGTACTTC; CDR3aa: CASSRTGEPYEQYF
v_gene: TRBV6-4; j_gene: TRBJ2-7; d_gene: TRBD2; abundance: -; CDR3nt: TGTGCCAGCAGTGACCGAGTACCCCGGACTAGCGGGAGACCGGGGCAGTACTTC; CDR3aa: CASSDRVPRTSGRPGQYF
v_gene: TRBV19; j_gene: TRBJ2-2; d_gene: -; abundance: -; CDR3nt: TGTGCCAGTAGTACTAACAGGGCCGGGGAGCTGTTTTTT; CDR3aa: CASSTNRAGELFF
v_gene: TRBV28; j_gene: TRBJ1-4; d_gene: TRBD1; abundance: -; CDR3nt: TGTGCCAGCACCTCAACCGGGACAGTGAATGAAAAACTGTTTTTT; CDR3aa: CASTSTGTVNEKLFF
v_gene: TRBV7-9; j_gene: TRBJ1-2; d_gene: -; abundance: -; CDR3nt: TGTGCCAGCAGCTTAGCCAACAGTCAGATGGCCTATGGCTACACCTTC; CDR3aa: CASSLANSQMAYGYTF
v_gene: TRBV3-1/TRBV3-2; j_gene: TRBJ2-6; d_gene: -; abundance: -; CDR3nt: TGTGCCAGCAGCCAATACAGAAAATCTGGGGCCAACGTCCTGACTTTC; CDR3aa: CASSQYRKSGANVLTF
v_gene: TRBV5-1; j_gene: TRBJ2-7; d_gene: TRBD1; abundance: -; CDR3nt: TGCGCCAGCAGCTTGCAGGACAGGACCGAGCAGTACTTC; CDR3aa: CASSLQDRTEQYF
v_gene: TRBV5-1; j_gene: TRBJ2-3; d_gene: -; abundance: -; CDR3nt: TGCGCCAGCAGTGTGGGGGCGGATACGCAGTATTTT; CDR3aa: CASSVGADTQYF
v_gene: TRBV19; j_gene: TRBJ2-3; d_gene: -; abundance: -; CDR3nt: TGTGCCAGCATCGATCCCCCGACAGGGGAGGGAATAGGTTGGACAGATACGCAGTATTTT; CDR3aa: CASIDPPTGEGIGWTDTQYF
v_gene: TRBV24-1; j_gene: TRBJ2-1; d_gene: -; abundance: -; CDR3nt: TGTGCCACCGCCGCGGGTAACAATGAGCAGTTCTTC; CDR3aa: CATAAGNNEQFF
v_gene: TRBV7-2; j_gene: TRBJ2-3; d_gene: TRBD2; abundance: -; CDR3nt: TGTGCCAGCAGCTTAGTAACTAGCGGGAGCGGTAGGGCAGATACGCAGTATTTT; CDR3aa: CASSLVTSGSGRADTQYF
v_gene: TRBV28; j_gene: TRBJ2-3; d_gene: TRBD1; abundance: -; CDR3nt: TGTGCCAGAGCAAGGGAGGGACAGGGGTCTAGCACAGATACGCAGTATTTT; CDR3aa: CARAREGQGSSTDTQYF
v_gene: TRBV7-6; j_gene: TRBJ2-5; d_gene: -; abundance: -; CDR3nt: TGTGCCAGCAGCTCACAAGAGACCCAGTACTTC; CDR3aa: CASSSQETQYF
v_gene: TRBV10-1; j_gene: TRBJ2-7; d_gene: TRBD2; abundance: -; CDR3nt: TGCGCCAGCAGTGAGATTCGTGGGAGGGCCTACGAGCAGTACTTC; CDR3aa: CASSEIRGRAYEQYF
v_gene: TRBV5-1; j_gene: TRBJ2-1; d_gene: TRBD2; abundance: -; CDR3nt: TGCGCCAGCACTGTTGGGGTAGCGGGATCCTTCGATGAGCAGTTCTTC; CDR3aa: CASTVGVAGSFDEQFF
v_gene: TRBV19; j_gene: TRBJ2-7; d_gene: TRBD1; abundance: -; CDR3nt: TGTGCCAGTAGTACCCCGGGACAGTCCTACGAGCAGTACTTC; CDR3aa: CASSTPGQSYEQYF
v_gene: TRBV10-2; j_gene: TRBJ2-7; d_gene: TRBD2; abundance: -; CDR3nt: TGCGCCAGCAGTGATTTGGGACTAGCGGGAGTAAGGTCCTACGAGCAGTACTTC; CDR3aa: CASSDLGLAGVRSYEQYF
v_gene: TRBV3-1/TRBV3-2; j_gene: TRBJ2-7; d_gene: TRBD2; abundance: few; CDR3nt: TGTGCCAGCAGCCAAGAAGGGAGGGATGGCGAGCAGTACTTC; CDR3aa: CASSQEGRDGEQYF
v_gene: TRBV28; j_gene: TRBJ2-6; d_gene: TRBD1; abundance: -; CDR3nt: TGTGCCAGCAGTCTAGGGGGCGCTGGGGCCAACGTCCTGACTTTC; CDR3aa: CASSLGGAGANVLTF
v_gene: TRBV27; j_gene: TRBJ2-7; d_gene: TRBD1; abundance: -; CDR3nt: TGTGCCAGCAGCCTGGGGCTCCGGGACAGGGGAGGGGACGAGCAGTACTTC; CDR3aa: CASSLGLRDRGGDEQYF
v_gene: TRBV6-2/TRBV6-3; j_gene: TRBJ1-5; d_gene: TRBD1; abundance: few; CDR3nt: TGTGCCAGCAGTTACGAGGGGGCAGCCTGGCAGCCCCAGCATTTT; CDR3aa: CASSYEGAAWQPQHF
v_gene: TRBV11-2; j_gene: TRBJ2-7; d_gene: -; abundance: once; CDR3nt: TGTGCCACCCGGGGTGGGGGGTACGAGCAGTACTTC; CDR3aa: CATRGGGYEQYF
v_gene: TRBV2; j_gene: TRBJ2-3; d_gene: TRBD1; abundance: -; CDR3nt: TGTGCCAGCAGACAAGACAGGGGGCAGGGTACGCAGTATTTT; CDR3aa: CASRQDRGQGTQYF
v_gene: TRBV7-6; j_gene: TRBJ2-7; d_gene: -; abundance: -; CDR3nt: TGTGCCAGCAGCTTAGGGCCAGTCTCCTACGAGCAGTACTTC; CDR3aa: CASSLGPVSYEQYF
v_gene: TRBV27; j_gene: TRBJ2-7; d_gene: TRBD2; abundance: -; CDR3nt: TGTGCCAGCAGTACCAACTTAGCGGGGAGATACGAGCAGTACTTC; CDR3aa: CASSTNLAGRYEQYF
v_gene: TRBV5-8; j_gene: TRBJ2-3; d_gene: -; abundance: few; CDR3nt: TGTGCCAGCAGCTTGGCCCTCGTGGGGCCGACAGATACGCAGTATTTT; CDR3aa: CASSLALVGPTDTQYF
v_gene: TRBV10-3; j_gene: TRBJ2-2; d_gene: TRBD2; abundance: -; CDR3nt: TGTGCCATCACCGAGGTCGGGGCGGGAGCGAACACCGGGGAGCTGTTTTTT; CDR3aa: CAITEVGAGANTGELFF
v_gene: TRBV30; j_gene: TRBJ1-1; d_gene: TRBD1; abundance: -; CDR3nt: TGTGCCTGGAGTCCGGACAGGGTAGAAGCTTTCTTT; CDR3aa: CAWSPDRVEAFF
v_gene: TRBV6-5; j_gene: TRBJ2-6; d_gene: TRBD2; abundance: -; CDR3nt: TGTGCCAGCAGTTACCGGGGGGCTGGGGCCAACGTCCTGACTTTC; CDR3aa: CASSYRGAGANVLTF
v_gene: TRBV7-2; j_gene: TRBJ2-1; d_gene: TRBD1; abundance: -; CDR3nt: TGTGCCAGCAGCTTCGTGGGACAGAGCAACAATGAGCAGTTCTTC; CDR3aa: CASSFVGQSNNEQFF
v_gene: TRBV7-2; j_gene: TRBJ2-3; d_gene: TRBD2; abundance: -; CDR3nt: TGTGCCAGCAGCCTGGGACTAGCGGGGGTACCCGCCACAGATACGCAGTATTTT; CDR3aa: CASSLGLAGVPATDTQYF
v_gene: TRBV7-2; j_gene: TRBJ2-7; d_gene: TRBD2; abundance: -; CDR3nt: TGTGCCAGCAGCTCCCAACGACTAGCGGGATACGAGCAGTACTTC; CDR3aa: CASSSQRLAGYEQYF
v_gene: TRBV2; j_gene: TRBJ1-1; d_gene: -; abundance: once; CDR3nt: TGTGCCAGCAGTTCTAAGCGCGGGGGAACTTGGCTGAACACTGAAGCTTTCTTT; CDR3aa: CASSSKRGGTWLNTEAFF
v_gene: TRBV18; j_gene: TRBJ2-3; d_gene: TRBD2; abundance: -; CDR3nt: TGTGCCAGCTCACCAATGACTAGCGGGAGGGGGCTCTCCACAGATACGCAGTATTTT; CDR3aa: CASSPMTSGRGLSTDTQYF
v_gene: TRBV27; j_gene: TRBJ2-1; d_gene: -; abundance: many; CDR3nt: TGTGCCAGCAGTTTCCCCGGTAATGAGCAGTTCTTC; CDR3aa: CASSFPGNEQFF